These 25 T cell receptor beta chains came from one sample sequenced in a study of cytomegalovirus exposure and HLA in healthy donors. A multiplex PCR was run with 60 Vbeta primers and 13 Jbeta primers. TCRdb keeps only in-frame clones here, not all; method: immunoSEQ multiplex PCR. The repertoire consists of 110,000 or so clones, with under 80% occurring once and the leading ten covering around a tenth. Sequenced material: PBMCs. The receptors derive from a woman aged 45-60 years in good health and CMV-seropositive.

This clone was recorded once. The gene calls are TRBV5-1 and TRBJ1-3; D is undetermined. The CDR3 is made up of 16 amino acids. The V gene lost 0 bases and the J gene lost 0 bases, with 10 bases spanning the gap. The germline CDR1 and CDR2 sequences are SGHRS and YFSETQ. CDR3 nucleotides: TGCGCCAGCAGCTTGGCCGCGTATAGCTCTGGAAACACCATATATTTT. Amino acids: CASSLAAYSSGNTIYF.

CDR3 sequence: CASEGNSYEQYF. The CDR3 DNA reads TGTGCCAGCGAGGGAAACTCCTACGAGCAGTACTTC. The chain combines TRBV6-1 with TRBJ2-7, with D possibly being TRBD2 (5 bases). Trimming removed 8 bases from V and 0 bases from J, with 8 bases in between. CDR3 length: 12 amino acids. CDR1 and CDR2 (germline): MNHNS, SASEGT.

The V gene is TRBV5-1, the J gene TRBJ2-5; D is perhaps TRBD1 (6 bases). This CDR3 spans 13 amino acids. V was clipped by 2 bases and J by 5 bases, with 10 bases between them. The germline gives CDR1 SGHRS, CDR2 YFSETQ. This chain's CDR3 is CASSLQGPETQYF. Written as DNA, the CDR3 is TGCGCCAGCAGCTTACAGGGCCCTGAGACCCAGTACTTC. The full variable domain, completed using reference TRBV5-1 and TRBJ2-5, is KAGVTQTPRYLIKTRGQQVTLSCSPISGHRSVSWYQQTPGQGLQFLFEYFSETQRNKGNFPGRFSGRQFSNSRSEMNVSTLELGDSALYLCASSLQGPETQYFGPGTRLLVL.

The chain links TRBV6-6 to TRBJ1-2; maybe TRBD1 (5 bases). From germline, CDR1 is MNHNY and CDR2 SVGAGI (reference sequence). The CDR3 loop spans 15 amino acids. V lost 4 bases and J 4 bases, leaving 16 bases between the germline ends. The chain's CDR3 is CASSWGNPSLYGYTF. The DNA for the CDR3 is TGTGCCAGCAGTTGGGGCAACCCCTCCCTCTATGGCTACACCTTC.

Only one count was recorded for this clone. The chain recombines TRBV5-1 with TRBJ2-1; 7 bases are shared with TRBD2. V was pared by 0 bases and J by 4 bases, with 4 bases of the junction left unmatched. Germline-derived CDR1 and CDR2 are SGHRS and YFSETQ. The CDR3 has 15 residues. DNA of the CDR3: TGCGCCAGCAGCTTGGCGGCGGGAGCATACAATGAGCAGTTCTTC. Amino acid sequence: CASSLAAGAYNEQFF.

This clone has a handful of counts. The genes are TRBV6-1 and TRBJ1-1, with TRBD1 identical over 7 bases. Trimming took 3 bases from V and 7 from J; bases not matched to a gene: 8. This CDR3 comprises 14 residues. CDR1 is MNHNS and CDR2 is SASEGT in the germline V gene. The DNA for the CDR3 is TGTGCCAGCAGTGAGAGACAGGGTTTCGATGAAGCTTTCTTT. Its protein product is CASSERQGFDEAFF.

This clone was counted a few times. The chain is built from TRBV10-1 and TRBJ2-7; 12 bases are shared with TRBD2. Germline V gene sequence: CDR1 WNHNN, CDR2 SYGVQD (reference sequence). This CDR3 has 14 amino acids. Trimming took 4 bases from V and 5 from J; bases not matched to a gene: 3. CDR3 in amino acids: CASSASGRAHEQYF. The CDR3 bases are TGCGCCAGCAGTGCTAGCGGGAGGGCTCACGAGCAGTACTTC.

The rearrangement links TRBV7-2 to TRBJ2-4; D possibly corresponds to TRBD1 (5 bases). With 1 base removed from V and 1 base from J, the gap between germline ends came to 5 bases. CDR1 is SGHTA, CDR2 FQGNSA, per germline. This CDR3 comprises 14 residues. DNA of the CDR3: TGTGCCAGCAGCTTAGACAGGGCCAAAAACATTCAGTACTTC. Amino acid sequence: CASSLDRAKNIQYF.

The chain combines TRBV29-1 with TRBJ1-4; D is unresolved. CDR3 length: 12 residues. Germline V gene data show CDR1 as SQVTM and CDR2 as ANQGSEA. Trimming took 4 bases from V and 7 from J, leaving 10 bases between them. The CDR3 DNA reads TGCAGCGTTGCACTCGGAGGTGAAAAACTGTTTTTT. Translated, it gives CSVALGGEKLFF.

The chain carries TRBV5-6 and TRBJ1-2, with a weak D call TRBD1 (6 bases). This CDR3 is built from 14 residues. The V end was cut by 4 bases, the J end by 4 bases, with 14 bases between. CDR1 SGHDT and CDR2 YYEEEE come from the germline V gene. The CDR3 nucleotides are TGTGCCAGCAGCCATAGACAGGATCCCTATGGCTACACCTTC. Residues: CASSHRQDPYGYTF.

V gene TRBV7-2 combines with J gene TRBJ1-1, with D possibly TRBD1 on 5 matching bases. Trimming shortened V by 6 bases and J by 1 base, and 12 bases separated the two germline ends. Germline CDR1 SGHTA, CDR2 FQGNSA. The CDR3 is 14 residues long. CDR3 sequence (DNA): TGTGCCAGCAGGCAACAGGCCCCGAACACTGAAGCTTTCTTT. Translating gives CASRQQAPNTEAFF.

This clone was seen just once. The rearrangement joins TRBV7-2 to TRBJ1-2, with a weak D call TRBD1 (5 bases). This CDR3 contains 15 residues. CDR1 is SGHTA and CDR2 is FQGNSA in the germline V gene. Deletions cut 5 bases from V and 4 bases from J, with 17 bases between. Here the CDR3 DNA reads TGTGCCAGCAGCCCCCAGGGAATACGGTCCTATGGCTACACCTTC. Encoded protein: CASSPQGIRSYGYTF.

The count of this clone is one. The rearrangement uses TRBV30 and TRBJ2-7; 10 nucleotides match TRBD2. From germline, CDR1 is GTSNPN and CDR2 SVGIG (reference sequence). The CDR3 runs to 14 residues. Losses at the gene ends were 0 bases for V and 10 bases for J; bases not matched to a gene: 9. The CDR3 here is CAWSVQASGGQQYF. The DNA of the CDR3 is TGTGCCTGGAGTGTACAGGCTAGCGGGGGCCAACAGTACTTC.

V gene TRBV19 combines with J gene TRBJ1-1; 7 positions match TRBD1. The CDR3 spans 16 residues. With V trimmed by 5 bases and J by 0 bases, 9 bases remained unmatched. From germline, CDR1 is LNHDA and CDR2 SQIVND (reference sequence). The CDR3 DNA follows: TGTGCCAGTAGTGCCCAACAGGGGCATTTGAACACTGAAGCTTTCTTT. As protein: CASSAQQGHLNTEAFF. Using reference TRBV19 and TRBJ1-1 for the parts outside the CDR3, the full variable domain is DGGITQSPKYLFRKEGQNVTLSCEQNLNHDAMYWYRQDPGQGLRLIYYSQIVNDFQKGDIAEGYSVSREKKESFPLTVTSAQKNPTAFYLCASSAQQGHLNTEAFFGQGTRLTVV.

V and J are TRBV28 and TRBJ2-7; TRBD2 agrees at 12 bases. CDR1 is MDHEN, CDR2 SYDVKM, per germline. The CDR3 has 13 residues. Unmatched junction bases numbered 4, after V lost 8 bases and J lost 5 bases. CDR3 bases: TGTGCCAGCCCTAGCGGGAGGGGGAACGAGCAGTACTTC. Protein: CASPSGRGNEQYF.

The chain links TRBV30 to TRBJ1-3; D gene uncertain. The germline V and J ends were trimmed by 0 bases and 0 bases, with 12 bases remaining between them. Per the germline V gene, CDR1 is GTSNPN and CDR2 is SVGIG (reference sequence). The CDR3 spans 16 residues. DNA of the CDR3: TGTGCCTGGAGTGTGGAACAGATCTACTCTGGAAACACCATATATTTT. Translating gives CAWSVEQIYSGNTIYF.

V is TRBV7-2 and J is TRBJ2-5; D is uncertain. The CDR3 contains 15 residues. Germline lookup yields CDR1 SGHTA and CDR2 FQGNSA. The V and J ends lost 2 bases and 3 bases respectively, with 13 bases between them. The CDR3 region has the DNA TGTGCCAGCAGCTTATCTGCGGCTGAAAAAGAGACCCAGTACTTC. It is translated as CASSLSAAEKETQYF.

V usage is TRBV13 and J usage is TRBJ1-3; TRBD1 matches at 9 bases. Germline CDR1 and CDR2: PRHDT and FYEKMQ (reference sequence). J lost 2 bases, V lost 3 bases, and 2 bases had no gene match. The CDR3 is made up of 15 amino acids. The CDR3 is CASSFRTGAGNTIYF. CDR3 bases: TGTGCCAGCAGCTTTCGGACAGGGGCTGGAAACACCATATATTTT. The entire variable domain, with the rest obtained from reference TRBV13 and TRBJ1-3, is as follows: AAGVIQSPRHLIKEKRETATLKCYPIPRHDTVYWYQQGPGQDPQFLISFYEKMQSDKGSIPDRFSAQQFSDYHSELNMSSLELGDSALYFCASSFRTGAGNTIYFGEGSWLTVV.

The rearrangement uses TRBV5-8 and TRBJ1-4, with a weak D call TRBD1 (6 bases). Germline V gene data show CDR1 as SGHTS and CDR2 as YDEGEE. The CDR3 is 14 residues long. Deletions cut 4 bases from V and 4 bases from J, with 11 bases between. The CDR3 bases are TGTGCCAGCAGCGAACTACAGGGTAATGAAAAACTGTTTTTT. It is translated as CASSELQGNEKLFF.

The chain uses TRBV5-1 and TRBJ2-5, with 7 bases matching TRBD1. The germline V gene has CDR1 SGHRS and CDR2 YFSETQ. The V gene end was trimmed by 4 bases and the J gene end by 4 bases; junction bases not matched to a gene: 7. The CDR3 length is 14 residues. The DNA for the CDR3 is TGCGCCAGCAGCCAATCCGCAGGGGGAGAGACCCAGTACTTC. Protein product: CASSQSAGGETQYF.

Only a few counts were recorded for this clone. The chain links TRBV6-6 to TRBJ1-1; D remains ambiguous. The ends were cut back, 6 bases at V and 6 bases at J, with 14 bases in the middle. Germline V gives CDR1 MNHNY, CDR2 SVGAGI (reference sequence). The CDR3 contains 13 residues. CDR3 in amino acids: CASRVQEFAEAFF. CDR3 sequence (DNA): TGTGCCAGCAGGGTTCAAGAGTTTGCTGAAGCTTTCTTT.

V and J are TRBV19 and TRBJ1-4; unclear D gene. CDR1 is LNHDA, CDR2 SQIVND, per germline (reference sequence). The V end lost 5 bases, the J end lost 7 bases, and 14 bases lay between the germline ends. The CDR3 totals 14 residues. In DNA form, the CDR3 reads TGTGCCAGTAGTCCCGACATCCCCTTTGAAAAACTGTTTTTT. Translation: CASSPDIPFEKLFF. Together with reference TRBV19 and TRBJ1-4, the CDR3 gives the full variable domain: DGGITQSPKYLFRKEGQNVTLSCEQNLNHDAMYWYRQDPGQGLRLIYYSQIVNDFQKGDIAEGYSVSREKKESFPLTVTSAQKNPTAFYLCASSPDIPFEKLFFGSGTQLSVL.

The chain combines TRBV7-2 with TRBJ2-2, with D possibly TRBD1 on 7 matching bases. The CDR3 totals 16 residues. V was pared by 0 bases and J by 4 bases, with 12 bases between. Germline V gives CDR1 SGHTA, CDR2 FQGNSA. In nucleotides, the CDR3 is TGTGCCAGCAGCTTAGCGTCAGGGGGGCTCACCGGGGAGCTGTTTTTT. Encoded protein: CASSLASGGLTGELFF. The entire variable domain, with the rest obtained from reference TRBV7-2 and TRBJ2-2, is as follows: GAGVSQSPSNKVTEKGKDVELRCDPISGHTALYWYRQSLGQGLEFLIYFQGNSAPDKSGLPSDRFSAERTGGSVSTLTIQRTQQEDSAVYLCASSLASGGLTGELFFGEGSRLTVL.

J is TRBJ1-4 and V is TRBV30, with no clear D. This CDR3 comprises 13 residues. From germline, CDR1 is GTSNPN and CDR2 SVGIG (reference sequence). V lost 5 bases and J lost 7, with 14 bases in between. The CDR3 DNA is TGTGCCTGGTTAGGGCAGGCGGGTGAAAAACTGTTTTTT. Translation gives CAWLGQAGEKLFF.

This clone was detected only once. The V call is TRBV12-5, the J call TRBJ2-7; perhaps TRBD2 as D (6 bases). Trimming pared 5 bases from V and 2 bases from J, leaving 16 bases between. Germline CDR1 and CDR2: LGHNT and FRNRAP. The CDR3 runs 15 residues. CDR3 in amino acids: CASGDGPGGAYEQYF. The CDR3 nucleotides are TGTGCTAGTGGTGATGGGCCAGGCGGGGCCTACGAGCAGTACTTC.